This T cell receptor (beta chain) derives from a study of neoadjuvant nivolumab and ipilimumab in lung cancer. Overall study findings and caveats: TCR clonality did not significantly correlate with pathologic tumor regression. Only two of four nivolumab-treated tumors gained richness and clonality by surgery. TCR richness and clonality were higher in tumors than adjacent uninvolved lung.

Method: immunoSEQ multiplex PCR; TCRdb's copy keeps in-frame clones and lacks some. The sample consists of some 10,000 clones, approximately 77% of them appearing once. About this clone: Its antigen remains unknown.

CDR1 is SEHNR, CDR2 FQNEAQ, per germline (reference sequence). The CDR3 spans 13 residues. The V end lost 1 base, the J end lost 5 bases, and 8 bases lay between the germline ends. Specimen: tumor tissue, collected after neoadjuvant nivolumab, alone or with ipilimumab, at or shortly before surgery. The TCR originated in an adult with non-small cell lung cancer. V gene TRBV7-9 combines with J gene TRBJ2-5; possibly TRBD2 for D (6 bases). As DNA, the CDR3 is TGTGCCAGCAGCTTAGGCGGGGAGGAGACCCAGTACTTC. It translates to CASSLGGEETQYF.